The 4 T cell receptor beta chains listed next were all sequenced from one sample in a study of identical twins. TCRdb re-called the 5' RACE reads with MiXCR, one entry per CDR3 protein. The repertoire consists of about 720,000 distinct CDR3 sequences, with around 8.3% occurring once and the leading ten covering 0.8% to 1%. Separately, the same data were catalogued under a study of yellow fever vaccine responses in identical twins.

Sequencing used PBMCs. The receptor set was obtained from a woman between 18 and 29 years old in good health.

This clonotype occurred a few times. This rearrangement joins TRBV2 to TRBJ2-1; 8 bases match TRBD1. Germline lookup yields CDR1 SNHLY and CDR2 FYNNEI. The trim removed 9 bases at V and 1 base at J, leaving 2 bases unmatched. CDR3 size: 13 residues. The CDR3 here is CARTGESYNEQFF. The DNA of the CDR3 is TGTGCCAGGACAGGGGAATCCTACAATGAGCAGTTCTTC.

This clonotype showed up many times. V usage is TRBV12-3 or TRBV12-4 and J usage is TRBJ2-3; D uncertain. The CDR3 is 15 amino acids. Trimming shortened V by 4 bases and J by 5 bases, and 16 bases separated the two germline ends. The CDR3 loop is CASSSTTPTGDTQYF. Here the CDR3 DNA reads TGTGCCAGCAGTTCCACGACCCCTACGGGAGATACGCAGTATTTT.

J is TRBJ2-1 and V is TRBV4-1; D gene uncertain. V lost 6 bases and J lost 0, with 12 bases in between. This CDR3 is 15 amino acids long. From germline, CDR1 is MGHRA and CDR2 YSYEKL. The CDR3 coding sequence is TGCGCCAGCAGTCGAGAACAGAGCTCCTACAATGAGCAGTTCTTC. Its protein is CASSREQSSYNEQFF.

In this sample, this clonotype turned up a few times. CDR3 protein: CSVEGPSSNEQFF. In nucleotides, the CDR3 is TGCAGCGTTGAAGGACCTAGTTCTAATGAGCAGTTCTTC. This sequence joins TRBV29-1 and TRBJ2-1; no clear D. The length of the CDR3 is 13 residues. Trimming removed 1 base from V and 7 bases from J, with 11 bases in between. Per the germline V gene, CDR1 is SQVTM and CDR2 is ANQGSEA.